The subject of this entry is one T cell receptor beta chain. This CDR3 is 13 amino acids long. Trimming pared 7 bases from V and 2 bases from J, leaving 12 bases between. Germline CDR1 SNHLY, CDR2 FYNNEI. Study processing details: Cell counts per sample came from amplifying reference gene primers. The assay was immunoSEQ multiplex PCR, and TCRdb's table has in-frame clones only and misses some. V and J calls and clone size follow that table, whereas D and trimming were derived from the DNA. The sample includes around 100,000 clones, approximately 91% seen only once; the top ten take more than 7%. This specimen comes from a study of blood T cell repertoires in COVID-19.

This sequence originates from a woman in her seventies who had recovered from COVID-19. V usage is TRBV2 and J usage is TRBJ2-7; tentatively, D is TRBD2 (5 bases). Sequenced sample: peripheral blood. The CDR3 reads CASTRRGTYEQYF. CDR3 coding DNA: TGTGCCAGCACAAGACGGGGTACCTACGAGCAGTACTTC.